These 17 T cell receptor beta chains were sequenced from one sample in a study of blood T cell repertoires in COVID-19. Sequencing was performed with immunoSEQ multiplex PCR; in TCRdb, only in-frame clones are kept and a portion is missing. The table lists approximately 330,000 clones, 70% to 90% of them singletons. The sample taken for sequencing was PBMCs or T cells enriched from blood (not recorded which). These receptors were obtained from a woman aged 40 to 50 with acute COVID-19.

The chain joins TRBV6-6 to TRBJ1-1; D is uncertain. The V end was cut by 7 bases, the J end by 0 bases, with 12 bases between. This CDR3 is built from 14 residues. Germline-derived CDR1 and CDR2 are MNHNY and SVGAGI (reference sequence). CDR3 protein: CASISPSLNTEAFF. CDR3 bases: TGTGCCAGCATTAGTCCATCTTTGAACACTGAAGCTTTCTTT.

This rearrangement joins TRBV3-1 (or the pseudogene TRBV3-2) to TRBJ2-1; TRBD2 aligns across 11 bases. The CDR3 covers 14 residues. After removal of 6 bases from V and 10 bases from J, the junction contained 8 bases not matched to a gene. Per the germline V gene, CDR1 is LGHDT and CDR2 is YNNKEL (reference sequence). The CDR3 nucleotides are TGTGCCAGCAGTCGTAGCGGGGGGGTACGCGAGCAGTTCTTC. Encoded protein: CASSRSGGVREQFF.

The chain combines TRBV9 with TRBJ2-1; 16 nucleotides line up with TRBD2. CDR1 is SGDLS and CDR2 is YYNGEE in the germline V gene. The CDR3 extends over 18 amino acids. With V trimmed by 4 bases and J by 5 bases, 9 bases remained unmatched. The CDR3 DNA sequence: TGTGCCAGCAGCCCTACGCCGGGACTAGCGGGAGGGGACAATGAGCAGTTCTTC. Its translation is CASSPTPGLAGGDNEQFF.

In its sample, this clone was seen a few times. The V and J genes are TRBV7-3 and TRBJ2-1; 12 bases line up with TRBD2. Germline assignment: CDR1 SGHTA and CDR2 FQGTGA. V trimming: 4 bases; J trimming: 7 bases; junction bases outside the gene matches: 5. CDR3 length equals 15 residues. This CDR3 is CASSSTSGSLNEQFF. The CDR3 coding sequence is TGTGCCAGCAGCTCGACTAGCGGGAGTCTGAATGAGCAGTTCTTC. Full variable domain (missing parts from reference TRBV7-3 and TRBJ2-1): GAGVSQTPSNKVTEKGKYVELRCDPISGHTALYWYRQSLGQGPEFLIYFQGTGAADDSGLPNDRFFAVRPEGSVSTLKIQRTERGDSAVYLCASSSTSGSLNEQFFGPGTRLTVL.

The chain has TRBV3-1 (or the pseudogene TRBV3-2) and TRBJ2-7; the D gene is possibly TRBD1 (6 bases). Germline V lookup: CDR1 LGHDT, CDR2 YNNKEL (reference sequence). Trimming left V 4 bases short and J 6 bases short, with 16 bases between. This CDR3 comprises 14 residues. For the CDR3, the DNA is TGTGCCAGCAGCCCCTACCAGGGGAGCTTCGAGCAGTACTTC. Translation: CASSPYQGSFEQYF.

The chain carries TRBV28 and TRBJ2-2, with D possibly TRBD1 on 5 matching bases. The germline V gene has CDR1 MDHEN and CDR2 SYDVKM. The CDR3 sequence is 14 residues long. The V gene lost 5 bases and the J gene lost 6 bases, with 13 bases spanning the gap. This CDR3 reads CASSVQDRAGELFF. The CDR3 DNA is TGTGCCAGCAGTGTACAGGATAGGGCCGGGGAGCTGTTTTTT.

This clone was counted between two and nine times. The gene calls are TRBV7-6 and TRBJ1-2, with 8 bases aligning to TRBD1. This CDR3 region has 14 residues. The germline gives CDR1 SGHVS, CDR2 FNYEAQ. Unmatched junction bases numbered 7, after V lost 6 bases and J lost 4 bases. CDR3 in amino acids: CASSQGQGLYGYTF. The CDR3 DNA reads TGTGCCAGCAGTCAAGGACAGGGCCTCTATGGCTACACCTTC.

This chain joins TRBV7-2 and TRBJ2-1, with D uncertain. This CDR3 comprises 12 residues. The V and J ends lost 11 bases and 8 bases respectively, with 16 bases between them. The germline gives CDR1 SGHTA, CDR2 FQGNSA. The CDR3 DNA is TGTGCCTCACGGAGCTGGCCCGATGAGCAGTTCTTC. Translation gives CASRSWPDEQFF.

The V gene is TRBV4-3, the J gene TRBJ1-3; no clear D. Germline V CDR1 and CDR2: LGHNA, YSLEER. V lost 1 base and J lost 1, with 8 bases in between. The CDR3 has 15 amino acids. The CDR3 DNA reads TGCGCCAGCAGCCAAGTAGCTGGGTCTGGAAACACCATATATTTT. Translation gives CASSQVAGSGNTIYF.

This chain uses TRBV6-5 with TRBJ1-1; 9 nucleotides align to TRBD1. Germline V lookup: CDR1 MNHEY, CDR2 SVGAGI. CDR3 length: 15 residues. V dropped 6 bases and J dropped 7; count of bases not matched to a gene: 12. The CDR3: CASRYPGTGSNEAFF. CDR3 sequence (DNA): TGTGCCAGCAGATATCCCGGGACAGGGTCTAATGAAGCTTTCTTT.

This chain links TRBV4-1 with TRBJ1-2, with TRBD1 matching 7 bases. J lost 8 bases, V lost 6 bases, and 12 bases had no gene match. Germline V gene sequence: CDR1 MGHRA, CDR2 YSYEKL. The CDR3 runs to 14 residues. The chain's CDR3 is CASRRGDRERGYTF. CDR3 coding DNA: TGCGCCAGCAGAAGGGGCGACAGGGAAAGAGGCTACACCTTC.

The table lists this clone with a few counts. This sequence joins TRBV5-4 and TRBJ2-5; possibly TRBD1 for D (5 bases). The CDR3 sequence is 15 residues long. Per the germline V gene, CDR1 is SGHNT and CDR2 is YYREEE (reference sequence). Trimming cost V 5 bases and J 3 bases, with 17 bases left between them. CDR3 DNA: TGTGCCAGCAGGCGTGATAAAGGGGCGAAAGAGACCCAGTACTTC. It yields the protein CASRRDKGAKETQYF.

The chain employs TRBV7-2 and TRBJ1-2, with 7 bases aligning to TRBD1. Per the germline V gene, CDR1 is SGHTA and CDR2 is FQGNSA. Trimming cost V 1 base and J 5 bases; bases outside gene matches: 4. The CDR3 sequence is 14 residues long. The CDR3 nucleotides are TGTGCCAGCAGCTTAGTAGGGACAGAGTATGGCTACACCTTC. Residues: CASSLVGTEYGYTF.

This rearrangement joins TRBV5-4 to TRBJ2-5; 7 nucleotides align to TRBD2. CDR3 size: 13 residues. Germline CDR1 SGHNT, CDR2 YYREEE (reference sequence). The trim removed 3 bases at V and 4 bases at J, leaving 3 bases unmatched. CDR3 residues: CASSWTRGETQYF. The CDR3 DNA follows: TGTGCCAGCAGCTGGACTAGAGGAGAGACCCAGTACTTC.

There are a few counts of this clone. This chain joins TRBV6-5 and TRBJ2-1; 7 bases are a match to TRBD2. This CDR3 has 13 residues. Germline-derived CDR1 and CDR2 are MNHEY and SVGAGI. Trimming at V came to 6 bases and at J to 10 bases, leaving 9 bases not matched to a gene. The CDR3: CASRTPTSREQFF. As DNA, the CDR3 is TGTGCCAGCAGGACCCCGACTAGCCGCGAGCAGTTCTTC.

Notes on this clone: Other DNA sequences from this sample encode an identical CDR3 as well. The chain recombines TRBV9 with TRBJ1-2; no clear D. V lost 0 bases, J lost 0 bases, and 12 bases lay in between. Germline CDR1 and CDR2: SGDLS and YYNGEE. This CDR3 comprises 16 residues. The CDR3 here is CASSVDGGLANYGYTF. The CDR3 nucleotides read TGTGCCAGCAGCGTAGACGGAGGGCTCGCTAACTATGGCTACACCTTC. The complete variable domain, with remaining parts taken from reference TRBV9 and TRBJ1-2, reads DSGVTQTPKHLITATGQRVTLRCSPRSGDLSVYWYQQSLDQGLQFLIQYYNGEERAKGNILERFSAQQFPDLHSELNLSSLELGDSALYFCASSVDGGLANYGYTFGSGTRLTVV.

This clone appeared once. This chain uses TRBV6-2 or TRBV6-3 with TRBJ2-3, with 8 bases matching TRBD2. Germline V CDR1 and CDR2: MNHEY, SVGEGT. V trimming: 2 bases; J trimming: 4 bases; junction bases outside the gene matches: 11. CDR3 size: 17 residues. In DNA, the CDR3 is TGTGCCAGCAGTTACGAGTACCCCGGGGGGGAGTCAGATACGCAGTATTTT. Amino acid sequence: CASSYEYPGGESDTQYF.